Each of the 26 T cell receptor beta chains below was sequenced from the same sample in a study of cytomegalovirus exposure and HLA in healthy donors. Data came from immunoSEQ multiplex PCR; TCRdb stores just in-frame clones and leaves some out. The sample yields 150,000 to 200,000 clones, about 80% seen once. Sequencing was done on a sample of PBMCs. The receptors originated from a woman aged 18-29 years in good health and CMV-seropositive.

The chain couples TRBV5-1 to TRBJ2-5, with 7 bases aligning to TRBD2. This CDR3 contains 15 residues. The V gene end was trimmed by 5 bases and the J gene end by 2 bases; junction bases not matched to a gene: 9. Germline values: CDR1 SGHRS, CDR2 YFSETQ. CDR3 sequence: CASRAGGGIQETQYF. In DNA form, the CDR3 reads TGCGCCAGCAGAGCGGGCGGGGGAATTCAAGAGACCCAGTACTTC.

This clone was counted between two and nine times. The J gene is TRBJ1-6, the V gene TRBV6-1; the D is unclear. V lost 10 bases to trimming and J lost 8 bases, with 3 bases between them. Looked up from germline, CDR1 is MNHNS and CDR2 is SASEGT. This CDR3 has 9 residues. CDR3 bases: TGTGCCACCGATTCACCCCTCCACTTT. The encoded protein is CATDSPLHF.

This sequence joins TRBV19 and TRBJ2-5; 7 positions match TRBD1. This CDR3 has 14 residues. The germline V gene encodes CDR1 LNHDA and CDR2 SQIVND (reference sequence). V lost 8 bases to trimming and J lost 5 bases; unmatched junction nucleotides: 11. The chain's CDR3 is CASSHYRGGETQYF. The CDR3, as DNA: TGTGCCAGTTCCCATTACAGGGGTGGCGAGACCCAGTACTTC.

The gene calls are TRBV7-7 and TRBJ2-3; TRBD2 matches at 9 bases. This CDR3 comprises 15 residues. With V trimmed by 5 bases and J by 2 bases, 5 bases remained unmatched. Germline assignment: CDR1 SSHAT and CDR2 FNYEAQ (reference sequence). This CDR3 is CASSPGLANTDTQYF. CDR3 nucleotide sequence: TGTGCCAGCAGCCCAGGACTAGCGAACACAGATACGCAGTATTTT.

CDR3 nucleotide sequence: TGTGCCAGCAGCCCGCCGGAGGGAACTGAAGCTTTCTTT. As protein: CASSPPEGTEAFF. The J gene is TRBJ1-1, the V gene TRBV11-3, with D unresolved. CDR3 length: 13 amino acids. In germline, CDR1 is SGHNT, CDR2 YENEEA. Trimming shortened V by 5 bases and J by 5 bases, and 12 bases separated the two germline ends.

The chain carries TRBV5-6 and TRBJ1-2, with a tentative D call TRBD1 (6 bases). The CDR3 spans 14 residues. Trimming left V 2 bases short and J 8 bases short, with 16 bases between. CDR1 SGHDT and CDR2 YYEEEE come from the germline V gene. CDR3 coding DNA: TGTGCCAGCAGCTTTAATACAGGGATCTACGGCTACACCTTC. Amino acids: CASSFNTGIYGYTF.

V gene TRBV7-8 combines with J gene TRBJ2-7; tentative D call: TRBD1 (5 bases). CDR3 length: 13 residues. Germline V CDR1 and CDR2: SGHVS, FQNEAQ. Trimming took off 0 bases at V and 4 bases at J, with 7 bases between the two ends. The CDR3 protein is CASSLAAGYEQYF. The CDR3 DNA is TGTGCCAGCAGCTTAGCCGCAGGGTACGAGCAGTACTTC. Drawing the rest from reference TRBV7-8 and TRBJ2-7, the complete variable domain is GAGVSQSPRYKVAKRGQDVALRCDPISGHVSLFWYQQALGQGPEFLTYFQNEAQLDKSGLPSDRFFAERPEGSVSTLKIQRTQQEDSAVYLCASSLAAGYEQYFGPGTRLTVT.

V is TRBV5-1 and J is TRBJ2-1; TRBD2 matches 7 bases. The CDR3 spans 15 residues. Trimming cost V 0 bases and J 3 bases; bases outside gene matches: 3. CDR1 and CDR2 (germline): SGHRS, YFSETQ. The DNA for the CDR3 is TGCGCCAGCAGCTTGGCGCGCGGGGGCTACAATGAGCAGTTCTTC. This sequence encodes CASSLARGGYNEQFF.

This clone occurred once. The chain employs TRBV5-1 and TRBJ2-3; tentatively, D is TRBD2 (6 bases). The ends were cut back, 5 bases at V and 4 bases at J, with 20 bases in the middle. Germline V CDR1 and CDR2: SGHRS, YFSETQ. The CDR3 length is 16 residues. CDR3 nucleotide sequence: TGCGCCAGCAGTCGGTTTGGGCCAAGGGAGGCAGATACGCAGTATTTT. This sequence encodes CASSRFGPREADTQYF.

J is TRBJ2-7 and V is TRBV7-9; 10 bases are a match to TRBD2. The V and J ends lost 5 bases and 0 bases, in that order; junction bases with no gene match: 4. This CDR3 has 15 residues. Germline V CDR1 and CDR2: SEHNR, FQNEAQ (reference sequence). CDR3 nucleotides: TGTGCCAGCAGCGACCGACTAGCGGGCTCCTACGAGCAGTACTTC. This encodes CASSDRLAGSYEQYF. Full variable domain (rest looked up from reference TRBV7-9 and TRBJ2-7): DTGVSQNPRHKITKRGQNVTFRCDPISEHNRLYWYRQTLGQGPEFLTYFQNEAQLEKSRLLSDRFSAERPKGSFSTLEIQRTEQGDSAMYLCASSDRLAGSYEQYFGPGTRLTVT.

CDR3 bases: TGTGCCAGCAGCGTCCCAGGGACCGGGGAGCTGTTTTTT. Residues: CASSVPGTGELFF. The chain uses TRBV9 and TRBJ2-2; D is perhaps TRBD1 (5 bases). V gave up 2 bases and J gave up 5 bases, with 7 bases separating them. The V gene's germline CDR1 is SGDLS and CDR2 YYNGEE. The CDR3 extends over 13 amino acids. The whole variable domain, remainder taken from reference TRBV9 and TRBJ2-2, is DSGVTQTPKHLITATGQRVTLRCSPRSGDLSVYWYQQSLDQGLQFLIQYYNGEERAKGNILERFSAQQFPDLHSELNLSSLELGDSALYFCASSVPGTGELFFGEGSRLTVL.

This rearrangement joins TRBV5-5 to TRBJ2-1, with 7 bases aligning to TRBD1. The CDR3 sequence is 15 residues long. V trimming: 4 bases; J trimming: 0 bases; junction bases outside the gene matches: 4. CDR1 and CDR2 from the germline V gene are SGHKS and YYEKEE (reference sequence). CDR3 residues: CASSTTGSSYNEQFF. The CDR3 DNA sequence: TGTGCCAGCAGCACGACAGGGAGCTCCTACAATGAGCAGTTCTTC.

This chain uses TRBV13 with TRBJ1-5; the D is unclear. V lost 0 bases to trimming and J lost 5 bases, with 5 bases between them. Germline values: CDR1 PRHDT, CDR2 FYEKMQ (reference sequence). This CDR3 is built from 13 residues. For the CDR3, the DNA is TGTGCCAGCAGCTTAGGAGGAGATCAGCCCCAGCATTTT. Translated: CASSLGGDQPQHF.

The genes are TRBV7-6 and TRBJ2-1, with D perhaps TRBD2 (5 bases). The V and J ends lost 4 bases and 8 bases respectively, with 18 bases between them. This CDR3 spans 15 amino acids. In germline, CDR1 is SGHVS, CDR2 FNYEAQ. The DNA for the CDR3 is TGTGCCAGCAGCTACTCTAGCAAGGGTATAGATGAGCAGTTCTTC. Its translation: CASSYSSKGIDEQFF.

V gene TRBV2 combines with J gene TRBJ2-7, with D maybe TRBD2 (6 bases). The CDR3 covers 15 residues. CDR1 and CDR2 (germline): SNHLY, FYNNEI. Trimming stripped 7 bases from V and 6 bases from J, with 22 bases between. The CDR3 DNA follows: TGTGCCAGCATCTATATAGAGGACGGAGGGGTCGAGCAGTACTTC. Translation: CASIYIEDGGVEQYF.

This chain links TRBV6-6 with TRBJ2-2; a weak D match, TRBD1 (6 bases). Per germline, CDR1 MNHNY and CDR2 SVGAGI (reference sequence). This CDR3 comprises 12 residues. V was pared by 7 bases and J by 3 bases, with 6 bases between. CDR3 DNA: TGTGCCAGCACAGGGGACACCGGGGAGCTGTTTTTT. This translates into CASTGDTGELFF.

V gene TRBV27 combines with J gene TRBJ2-3, with TRBD2 matching 7 bases. The CDR3 is 13 amino acids. Unmatched junction bases numbered 4, after V lost 5 bases and J lost 5 bases. Germline assignment: CDR1 MNHEY and CDR2 SMNVEV (reference sequence). For the CDR3, the DNA is TGTGCCAGCAGTCACGGGGGGAAAGATACGCAGTATTTT. It is translated as CASSHGGKDTQYF.

The chain employs TRBV29-1 and TRBJ1-1; TRBD1 agrees at 9 bases. The ends lost 7 bases at V and 0 bases at J; junction bases unmatched: 3. Germline V gives CDR1 SQVTM, CDR2 ANQGSEA. The CDR3 covers 13 residues. CDR3 residues: CSAGQGMNTEAFF. The CDR3 DNA reads as TGCAGCGCTGGACAGGGGATGAACACTGAAGCTTTCTTT. The full variable domain, with the rest looked up from reference TRBV29-1 and TRBJ1-1, is SAVISQKPSRDICQRGTSLTIQCQVDSQVTMMFWYRQQPGQSLTLIATANQGSEATYESGFVIDKFPISRPNLTFSTLTVSNMSPEDSSIYLCSAGQGMNTEAFFGQGTRLTVV.

In its sample, this clone was seen a few times. V and J are TRBV5-5 and TRBJ1-2; D perhaps matches TRBD1 (6 bases). The CDR3 spans 13 residues. The ends were cut back, 0 bases at V and 6 bases at J, with 9 bases in the middle. The V gene's germline CDR1 is SGHKS and CDR2 YYEKEE (reference sequence). The CDR3 coding sequence is TGTGCCAGCAGCTTGGAGGGACAAGATGGCTACACCTTC. Amino acids: CASSLEGQDGYTF.

The rearrangement joins TRBV7-9 to TRBJ1-2; D is ambiguous. From germline, CDR1 is SEHNR and CDR2 FQNEAQ (reference sequence). Trimming took off 7 bases at V and 6 bases at J, with 15 bases between the two ends. CDR3 length: 13 residues. The CDR3 loop is CASNPAALNGYTF. The CDR3 region has the DNA TGTGCCAGCAACCCGGCGGCCCTTAATGGCTACACCTTC.

J is TRBJ2-1 and V is TRBV7-3; D is perhaps TRBD1 (6 bases). CDR1 is SGHTA and CDR2 is FQGTGA in the germline V gene. V was shortened by 4 bases and J by 5 bases, with 9 bases between the two germline ends. CDR3 size: 13 residues. This chain's CDR3 is CASSSSGDNEQFF. The CDR3 bases are TGTGCCAGCAGCTCCTCAGGGGACAATGAGCAGTTCTTC.

The chain uses TRBV11-2 and TRBJ1-3; tentative D call: TRBD1 (6 bases). The CDR3 is 16 amino acids. The V gene lost 1 base and the J gene lost 4 bases, with 14 bases spanning the gap. Germline loops: CDR1 SGHAT, CDR2 FQNNGV. The CDR3 loop is CASSLAPQGKGNTIYF. CDR3 DNA: TGTGCCAGCAGCTTAGCGCCGCAGGGGAAAGGAAACACCATATATTTT.

The V gene is TRBV7-2, the J gene TRBJ1-4; 10 bases fit TRBD1. The germline gives CDR1 SGHTA, CDR2 FQGNSA. The V segment lost 1 base and the J segment 3 bases; nucleotides outside the gene matches: 2. The CDR3 extends over 16 amino acids. The CDR3 loop is CASSLGQGAANEKLFF. The CDR3 DNA follows: TGTGCCAGCAGCTTAGGACAGGGGGCAGCTAATGAAAAACTGTTTTTT.

The V and J genes are TRBV9 and TRBJ2-7; 7 nucleotides match TRBD1. The CDR3 loop spans 14 amino acids. The V and J ends lost 2 bases and 4 bases, in that order; junction bases with no gene match: 6. The germline V gene has CDR1 SGDLS and CDR2 YYNGEE. Here the CDR3 DNA reads TGTGCCAGCAGCGTTTACGGGACAGCATACGAGCAGTACTTC. This encodes CASSVYGTAYEQYF.

This rearrangement joins TRBV10-2 to TRBJ1-5; perhaps TRBD1 as D (6 bases). The CDR3 loop spans 16 amino acids. Trimming took 3 bases from V and 6 from J, leaving 18 bases between them. CDR1 and CDR2 from the germline V gene are WSHSY and SAAADI. CDR3 protein: CASSEILGGRGQPQHF. The CDR3, as DNA: TGCGCCAGCAGTGAAATCCTCGGGGGGCGCGGTCAGCCCCAGCATTTT.

This chain joins TRBV19 and TRBJ2-3; TRBD1 matches 9 bases. In germline, CDR1 is LNHDA, CDR2 SQIVND (reference sequence). This CDR3 region has 14 residues. V dropped 4 bases and J dropped 6; count of bases not matched to a gene: 5. CDR3: CASSRTGGADTQYF. DNA of the CDR3: TGTGCCAGTAGTAGAACAGGGGGCGCGGATACGCAGTATTTT.